This T cell receptor (beta chain) was identified in a study of vaccination effects on CD4 cells after COVID-19. General study results and limits: Researchers reported few convalescent patients and no early post-infection timepoints in the study.

Clones were read by immunoSEQ multiplex PCR, and TCRdb kept only the in-frame ones, dropping some. The sample lists about 24,000 clones; roughly 80% were seen once. Comments on this clone: What it recognizes is unknown.

Viral peptide pool expansion of antigen-specific CD4+ T cells preceded sequencing in the ViraFEST assay. Culturing for ten to eleven days preceded CD4+ T cell isolation. It was two doses of either the BNT162b2 or mRNA-1273 vaccine that participants received. The CDR3 runs 14 residues. The germline gives CDR1 SGDLS, CDR2 YYNGEE. The V end lost 0 bases, the J end lost 5 bases, and 8 bases lay between the germline ends. The chain carries TRBV9 and TRBJ1-4, with TRBD1 as a possible D gene (6 bases). Sequenced here: CD4+ T cells from PBMCs cultured with HCoV-NL63 spike peptides, sampled after COVID-19 vaccination. The clonotype comes from a human donor who received a COVID-19 vaccine. CDR3 in amino acids: CASSVGGGNEKLFF. DNA of the CDR3: TGTGCCAGCAGCGTAGGAGGGGGGAATGAAAAACTGTTTTTT.